This T cell receptor (beta chain) originates from a study of blood T cell repertoires in COVID-19. This CDR3 contains 16 residues. Germline trimming cut 4 bases from V and 0 bases from J; bases unmatched to any gene: 9. From germline, CDR1 is SGHKS and CDR2 YYEKEE (reference sequence). The data were produced by immunoSEQ multiplex PCR, yet TCRdb's version contains in-frame clones alone and is incomplete. The sample has approximately 100,000 clones, roughly 80% seen once. The genes are TRBV5-5 and TRBJ1-2, with 7 positions matching TRBD1. The sequence came from a man between 65 and 85 years old with active or convalescent COVID-19. Sequenced: peripheral blood. The DNA of the CDR3 is TGTGCCAGCAGCCGGACAGGTGGGGAAACTAACTATGGCTACACCTTC. It encodes CASSRTGGETNYGYTF.